A single sample gave rise to the 32 T cell receptor beta chains below, sequenced in a study of blood T cell repertoires in COVID-19. TCRdb's table, derived via immunoSEQ multiplex PCR, lists solely in-frame clones and lacks some. Here the sample spans 350,000 to 400,000 clones, 90% to 95% being singletons. Material: PBMCs or T cells enriched from blood (not recorded which). The receptors here all came from a middle-aged woman who had been exposed to COVID-19.

The chain uses TRBV7-9 and TRBJ2-7; 8 bases fit TRBD1. This CDR3 has 14 amino acids. CDR1 and CDR2 (germline): SEHNR, FQNEAQ (reference sequence). The V segment lost 4 bases and the J segment 5 bases; nucleotides outside the gene matches: 7. The chain's CDR3 is CASSSVQGAHEQYF. The DNA for the CDR3 is TGTGCCAGCAGCTCCGTCCAGGGGGCCCACGAGCAGTACTTC.

The genes are TRBV7-9 and TRBJ1-1; 8 positions match TRBD1. Germline-derived CDR1 and CDR2 are SEHNR and FQNEAQ (reference sequence). The CDR3 covers 14 residues. The trim removed 6 bases at V and 4 bases at J, leaving 7 bases unmatched. The CDR3: CASRPDRGFTEAFF. DNA for the CDR3: TGTGCCAGCAGACCCGACAGGGGTTTCACTGAAGCTTTCTTT.

The CDR3 coding sequence is TGTGCCACTAGGAGCGGGGGGGCCGCCGGGGAGCTGTTTTTT. This gives the protein CATRSGGAAGELFF. The chain combines TRBV3-1 (or the pseudogene TRBV3-2) with TRBJ2-2; TRBD2 agrees at 10 bases. V lost 10 bases to trimming and J lost 6 bases; unmatched junction nucleotides: 8. There are 14 residues in the CDR3. Looked up from germline, CDR1 is LGHDT and CDR2 is YNNKEL (reference sequence).

The chain uses TRBV19 and TRBJ1-1; 7 nucleotides match TRBD1. Germline-derived CDR1 and CDR2 are LNHDA and SQIVND (reference sequence). CDR3 length: 15 amino acids. V lost 3 bases and J lost 1; bases outside the gene matches: 5. DNA for the CDR3: TGTGCCAGTAGTATCGCGACAGGGACGAACACTGAAGCTTTCTTT. The encoded protein is CASSIATGTNTEAFF.

The gene calls are TRBV6-2 or TRBV6-3 and TRBJ2-7; TRBD2 might be the D (5 bases). Germline lookup yields CDR1 MNHEY and CDR2 SVGEGT. The CDR3 sequence is 14 residues long. V was pared by 8 bases and J by 1 base, with 15 bases between. In DNA form, the CDR3 reads TGTGCCAGCCGCCGGGGAGCTGGATCCTACGAGCAGTACTTC. It specifies CASRRGAGSYEQYF.

The chain uses TRBV5-5 and TRBJ1-3, with TRBD1 as a possible D gene (6 bases). V gave up 4 bases and J gave up 0 bases, with 11 bases separating them. Germline V lookup: CDR1 SGHKS, CDR2 YYEKEE (reference sequence). The CDR3 runs to 15 residues. Here the CDR3 reads CASSPRGNSGNTIYF. The CDR3 DNA reads TGTGCCAGCAGCCCGAGGGGGAACTCTGGAAACACCATATATTTT.

This chain uses TRBV7-9 with TRBJ1-4; the match to TRBD1 covers 9 bases. The junction had 7 bases not matched to a gene; V was cut back by 5 bases and J by 0 bases. Per the germline V gene, CDR1 is SEHNR and CDR2 is FQNEAQ (reference sequence). There are 17 residues in the CDR3. In DNA, the CDR3 is TGTGCCAGCAGCAGGGACAGGGAGGGGACAACTAATGAAAAACTGTTTTTT. It encodes CASSRDREGTTNEKLFF.

This clone showed up just once. CDR3 sequence (DNA): TGTGCCAGCAGCGCGGGACAGGGAAAGAATGGCTACACCTTC. Its translation: CASSAGQGKNGYTF. The chain uses TRBV9 and TRBJ1-2; 9 nucleotides align to TRBD1. Losses at the gene ends were 3 bases for V and 6 bases for J; bases not matched to a gene: 6. Germline V CDR1 and CDR2: SGDLS, YYNGEE. The CDR3 is made up of 14 amino acids.

The rearrangement uses TRBV14 and TRBJ2-3; possibly TRBD1 for D (5 bases). CDR3 size: 17 residues. The V gene lost 0 bases and the J gene lost 2 bases, with 15 bases spanning the gap. CDR1 and CDR2 from the germline V gene are SGHDN and FVKESK. For the CDR3, the DNA is TGTGCCAGCAGCCAAGATTTGGGGCCCCTCTACACAGATACGCAGTATTTT. Encoded protein: CASSQDLGPLYTDTQYF.

V usage is TRBV7-8 and J usage is TRBJ2-1, with 12 bases fitting TRBD2. Looked up from germline, CDR1 is SGHVS and CDR2 is FQNEAQ. After removal of 4 bases from V and 4 bases from J, the junction contained 2 bases not matched to a gene. This CDR3 has 15 amino acids. CDR3 coding DNA: TGTGCCAGCAGCTCTAGCGGGGGGGCTTACAATGAGCAGTTCTTC. It encodes CASSSSGGAYNEQFF.

The rearrangement links TRBV6-2 or TRBV6-3 to TRBJ1-3, with D hard to call. Germline CDR1 MNHEY, CDR2 SVGEGT. The CDR3 totals 14 residues. The germline V and J ends were trimmed by 7 bases and 8 bases, with 18 bases remaining between them. In nucleotides, the CDR3 is TGTGCCAGCACCCCCAGTTCCAGCCGGGACACCATATATTTT. It encodes CASTPSSSRDTIYF.

A remark on this clone: Other DNA sequences of this sample code for an identical CDR3. The chain recombines TRBV19 with TRBJ2-7; TRBD1 matches 8 bases. Germline V lookup: CDR1 LNHDA, CDR2 SQIVND (reference sequence). The V gene end was trimmed by 5 bases and the J gene end by 3 bases; junction bases not matched to a gene: 0. The CDR3 extends over 12 amino acids. This CDR3 reads CASSDRGYEQYF. Here the CDR3 DNA reads TGTGCCAGTAGTGACAGGGGCTACGAGCAGTACTTC.

This clone was detected only once. The chain employs TRBV21-1 and TRBJ1-1; the table names TRBD1, a call not compared with the DNA. TRBV21-1 is tagged as a pseudogene. CDR3 length: 13 amino acids. The chain's CDR3 is CASSKDGDTRDFF. DNA for the CDR3: TGTGCCAGCAGCAAAGATGGGGACACCAGGGATTTCTTT.

This clone showed up just once. J is TRBJ1-2 and V is TRBV2; D gene ambiguous. From germline, CDR1 is SNHLY and CDR2 FYNNEI. V was clipped by 2 bases and J by 8 bases, with 12 bases between them. This CDR3 region has 13 residues. The DNA for the CDR3 is TGTGCCAGCAGTGAACCACTGTATGTAGGCTACACCTTC. Protein: CASSEPLYVGYTF.

The CDR3 DNA follows: TGTGCCAGCAGCCTAGGACTAGCGGGATCCTACGAGCAGTACTTC. Amino acids: CASSLGLAGSYEQYF. The chain combines TRBV14 with TRBJ2-7, with 12 bases fitting TRBD2. Germline assignment: CDR1 SGHDN and CDR2 FVKESK. With V trimmed by 4 bases and J by 1 base, 2 bases remained unmatched. This CDR3 spans 15 amino acids.

The chain has TRBV18 and TRBJ2-1; 8 bases are a match to TRBD2. This CDR3 is built from 13 residues. CDR1 is KGHSH, CDR2 LQKENI, per germline. Trimming took 6 bases from V and 5 from J; bases not matched to a gene: 3. CDR3 sequence (DNA): TGTGCCAGCTCTTCGGGGGGGGACAATGAGCAGTTCTTC. Translated, it gives CASSSGGDNEQFF.

The chain recombines TRBV5-4 with TRBJ2-3; 9 bases are a match to TRBD2. The CDR3 contains 16 residues. Germline lookup yields CDR1 SGHNT and CDR2 YYREEE (reference sequence). The V gene end was trimmed by 0 bases and the J gene end by 1 base; junction bases not matched to a gene: 3. CDR3 coding DNA: TGTGCCAGCAGCTTGGCTCGGACTAGCGGCACAGATACGCAGTATTTT. Its translation: CASSLARTSGTDTQYF.

This chain connects TRBV15 to TRBJ1-1; 9 bases fit TRBD1. CDR1 is LNHNV, CDR2 YYDKDF, per germline (reference sequence). V dropped 2 bases and J dropped 7; count of bases not matched to a gene: 8. The CDR3 runs 15 residues. Here the CDR3 reads CATSRQGQGEVEAFF. In DNA form, the CDR3 reads TGTGCCACCAGCAGACAGGGACAGGGCGAGGTTGAAGCTTTCTTT.

This clone was found once. This chain uses TRBV19 with TRBJ1-5, with D possibly TRBD1 on 6 matching bases. Germline CDR1 reads LNHDA; CDR2 reads SQIVND (reference sequence). This CDR3 contains 17 residues. The V end was cut by 9 bases, the J end by 2 bases, with 23 bases between. CDR3 in DNA: TGTGCCAGCCGGTTGGGAAGCAGGGGAACCGGCAATCAGCCCCAGCATTTT. It codes for CASRLGSRGTGNQPQHF.

This clone appeared a single time. V and J are TRBV19 and TRBJ2-1; a weak D match, TRBD1 (6 bases). The CDR3 spans 15 residues. Trimming removed 6 bases at V and 0 bases at J, with 12 bases between. Germline V gene lookup returns CDR1 LNHDA and CDR2 SQIVND (reference sequence). Here the CDR3 reads CASSPQGSSYNEQFF. The CDR3 DNA is TGTGCCAGTAGCCCACAGGGCAGCTCCTACAATGAGCAGTTCTTC.

This rearrangement joins TRBV10-3 to TRBJ2-7, with TRBD1 identical over 10 bases. With V trimmed by 10 bases and J by 2 bases, 5 bases remained unmatched. This CDR3 has 13 residues. Germline-derived CDR1 and CDR2 are ENHRY and SYGVKD. CDR3 residues: CATGGQGTYEQYF. CDR3 sequence (DNA): TGTGCCACTGGGGGACAGGGGACCTACGAGCAGTACTTC.

This chain links TRBV5-1 with TRBJ1-6; D is ambiguous. The CDR3 has 17 amino acids. V was clipped by 5 bases and J by 0 bases, with 15 bases between them. Germline CDR1 SGHRS, CDR2 YFSETQ. CDR3 in DNA: TGCGCCAGCAGTCATGGAGCGGGTAGCTCCTATAATTCACCCCTCCACTTT. Its translation is CASSHGAGSSYNSPLHF.

The V gene is TRBV5-1, the J gene TRBJ2-1; 9 nucleotides match TRBD1. This CDR3 spans 14 amino acids. The ends lost 4 bases at V and 6 bases at J; junction bases unmatched: 5. Looked up from germline, CDR1 is SGHRS and CDR2 is YFSETQ. The CDR3 coding sequence is TGCGCCAGCAGCAGGGAGGGACAGGGCAATGAGCAGTTCTTC. It encodes CASSREGQGNEQFF. Complete variable domain (other parts from reference TRBV5-1 and TRBJ2-1): KAGVTQTPRYLIKTRGQQVTLSCSPISGHRSVSWYQQTPGQGLQFLFEYFSETQRNKGNFPGRFSGRQFSNSRSEMNVSTLELGDSALYLCASSREGQGNEQFFGPGTRLTVL.

This chain connects TRBV7-2 to TRBJ2-7, with 9 nucleotides matching TRBD2. From germline, CDR1 is SGHTA and CDR2 FQGNSA. The V and J ends lost 0 bases and 3 bases, in that order; junction bases with no gene match: 6. The CDR3 runs 16 residues. The CDR3 sequence is CASSLAAGGRGYEQYF. The CDR3, as DNA: TGTGCCAGCAGCTTAGCGGCTGGCGGGAGGGGCTACGAGCAGTACTTC.

The chain couples TRBV9 to TRBJ1-2; D ambiguous. Germline V gene lookup returns CDR1 SGDLS and CDR2 YYNGEE. This CDR3 comprises 15 residues. The V gene lost 0 bases and the J gene lost 6 bases, with 15 bases spanning the gap. The chain's CDR3 is CASSVELGFGDGYTF. CDR3 sequence (DNA): TGTGCCAGCAGCGTAGAATTGGGATTCGGGGATGGCTACACCTTC.

This rearrangement joins TRBV2 to TRBJ2-7, with TRBD1 matching over 7 bases. Unmatched junction bases numbered 10, after V lost 2 bases and J lost 12 bases. The CDR3 loop spans 13 amino acids. Germline V lookup: CDR1 SNHLY, CDR2 FYNNEI. The CDR3 spells CASSEPLRQGPYF. The CDR3 DNA follows: TGTGCCAGCAGTGAACCACTAAGACAGGGTCCGTACTTC.

V usage is TRBV19 and J usage is TRBJ2-3; 11 nucleotides agree with TRBD2. The V gene end was trimmed by 5 bases and the J gene end by 3 bases; junction bases not matched to a gene: 10. This CDR3 region has 17 residues. In germline, CDR1 is LNHDA, CDR2 SQIVND (reference sequence). The CDR3 reads CASSVSVLAGATDTQYF. For the CDR3, the DNA is TGTGCCAGTAGTGTCAGCGTACTAGCGGGAGCGACAGATACGCAGTATTTT.

This chain joins TRBV18 and TRBJ1-3, with D maybe TRBD1 (5 bases). V dropped 3 bases and J dropped 8 bases, with 20 bases sitting between them. CDR1 is KGHSH and CDR2 is LQKENI in the germline V gene. The CDR3 has 16 residues. CDR3 protein: CASSPFGTSKGDTIYF. The CDR3 DNA sequence: TGTGCCAGCTCACCCTTTGGGACTTCTAAAGGGGACACCATATATTTT.

The chain combines TRBV6-2 or TRBV6-3 with TRBJ2-5; 10 bases line up with TRBD2. CDR1 is MNHEY, CDR2 SVGEGT, per germline. The CDR3 contains 16 residues. V lost 2 bases and J lost 5; bases outside the gene matches: 8. Here the CDR3 DNA reads TGTGCCAGCAGTTACGGAAGCGGGGGGGCCAGGGAGACCCAGTACTTC. As protein: CASSYGSGGARETQYF.

The rearrangement joins TRBV7-2 to TRBJ1-1; 7 positions match TRBD1. Germline loops: CDR1 SGHTA, CDR2 FQGNSA. The trim removed 5 bases at V and 7 bases at J, leaving 13 bases unmatched. The CDR3 covers 15 residues. The CDR3 nucleotides read TGTGCCAGCAGCAAACGACAGGGCGCGTACATTGAAGCTTTCTTT. It specifies CASSKRQGAYIEAFF.

The chain uses TRBV5-1 and TRBJ1-1; D is uncertain. This CDR3 contains 13 residues. Between the trimmed V and J ends, which lost 5 bases and 4 bases, there was a span of 12 bases. CDR1 SGHRS and CDR2 YFSETQ come from the germline V gene. CDR3 loop: CASRLEAATEAFF. In DNA form, the CDR3 reads TGCGCCAGCAGACTAGAGGCGGCCACTGAAGCTTTCTTT.

The V and J genes are TRBV5-6 and TRBJ1-2; possibly TRBD1 for D (5 bases). Trimming left V 3 bases short and J 6 bases short, with 9 bases between. There are 12 residues in the CDR3. Germline V gene sequence: CDR1 SGHDT, CDR2 YYEEEE. The CDR3 spells CASSWGGDGYTF. CDR3 DNA: TGTGCCAGCAGCTGGGGCGGGGATGGCTACACCTTC.